This entry describes one T cell receptor (beta chain). What antigen it recognizes has not been identified. No clone much larger than this one lies a single base away; base qualities are absent. What this sample's time point label stands for: about 28 days (+/-7) after the second vaccine dose. AZD1222 recipients with second doses at about 4 weeks or about 12 weeks were pooled, because spike-specific TCR depth and breadth did not differ between schedules. The vaccinee samples were drawn from two UK trials, COV001 and COV002, one of which was a single-blind randomized controlled phase 2/3 trial testing AZD1222 (ChAdOx1 nCoV-19) in healthy adults. Trial participant PBMC samples were collected at day 0 and day 28 after the second dose for TCRbeta chain sequencing. CDR3 length: 14 amino acids, cysteine to phenylalanine. The read is trimmed to its CDR3 DNA, 42 bases read in frame from base 1. Trimming at the junction amounts to 6 bases on V and 0 bases on J, and the germline ends lie 9 bases apart. The germline V gene yields SNHLY for CDR1 and FYNNEI for CDR2.

The data derive from a study of T cell responses to AZD1222 COVID-19 vaccine (dated by TCRdb to about 2021). Background on the whole study: TCR sequencing was performed for 230 to 250 trial participants, of whom about 210 were given two doses of AZD1222 and around 25 were given two doses of MenACWY control vaccine. Trial participants were enrolled by age into subgroups of 18-55, 56-69 and 70-plus years, and about 150, 27 and 61 TCR-sequenced participants, respectively, were included in these subgroups. What the authors observed across the whole study: Reportedly, almost half of the unique spike-specific TCRs recognized epitopes lying outside the regions that are mutated in the B.1.351 and B.1.1.7 variants. After two AZD1222 doses, both the breadth and the depth of spike-specific TCRs were significantly higher than at day 0 and than in MenACWY recipients. Conclusions about previously exposed vaccinees are limited, since just a handful of AZD1222 recipients were seropositive for SARS-CoV-2 at baseline. Vaccine-associated CD4 TCRs spanned the whole spike protein, with dominant responses in regions 160-218 and 743-854. Because no day 14 peak-response samples were available, the repertoires could be characterized only after the peak T cell response. The 56-69-year group was small, and its depth increase did not reach significance, likely because of low power. Most participants were white British and females outnumbered males, and the authors suggested that clonal diversity may have been underestimated.

The CDR3 regions of human TCRbeta chains were subjected to immunosequencing. The paper's processing steps were these. TCRs in the repertoires were compared against a reference library of SARS-CoV-2-specific TCRs that had been generated with the MIRA antigen-specificity platform. Breadth was defined as the fraction of unique TCRs that were SARS-CoV-2-associated. Depth was defined as the fraction of total T cells that were SARS-CoV-2-associated. Using the MIRA data, each spike-specific TCR was assigned both to the spike region to which the TCR was reactive and to a CD4 or CD8 class. Log10-transformed breadth and depth values were compared by one-way ANOVA with Sidak's multiple comparisons tests. What TCRdb holds here is the immuneACCESS table cut down to in-frame rearrangements. Part of the clones is not present; checked against another copy, under half of the missing clones reflect an unresolved V gene, and the others are unexplained. V, J and clone size derive from that table, while D and trimming were established from the DNA sequence. The sample table lists about 72,000 clones, roughly nine tenths of them with a count of one. The ten largest clones represent roughly 31% of the sample.

The receptor was isolated from an adult who received the AZD1222 COVID-19 vaccine. The sample was peripheral blood, taken 28 days after the second AZD1222 dose. The chain uses TRBV2 and TRBJ1-5, with the D gene not clear enough to name. The DNA sequence reads TGTGCCAGCAGCGCCGACCGTAGCAATCAGCCCCAGCATTTT. It specifies CASSADRSNQPQHF.